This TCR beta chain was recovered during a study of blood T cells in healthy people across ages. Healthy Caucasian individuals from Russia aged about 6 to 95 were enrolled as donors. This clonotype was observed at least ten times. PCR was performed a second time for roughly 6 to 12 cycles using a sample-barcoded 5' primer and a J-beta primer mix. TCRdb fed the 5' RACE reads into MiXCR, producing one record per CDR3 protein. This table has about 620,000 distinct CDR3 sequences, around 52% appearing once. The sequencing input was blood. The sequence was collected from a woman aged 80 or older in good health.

CDR3 nucleotides: TGTGCCAGCAGTAAGGACAGGGGGCTTTACAATGAGCAGTTCTTC. This translates into CASSKDRGLYNEQFF. V and J are TRBV7-3 and TRBJ2-1; 11 bases are a match to TRBD1. The CDR3 covers 15 residues. In germline, CDR1 is SGHTA, CDR2 FQGTGA. V lost 6 bases and J lost 4; bases outside the gene matches: 5.